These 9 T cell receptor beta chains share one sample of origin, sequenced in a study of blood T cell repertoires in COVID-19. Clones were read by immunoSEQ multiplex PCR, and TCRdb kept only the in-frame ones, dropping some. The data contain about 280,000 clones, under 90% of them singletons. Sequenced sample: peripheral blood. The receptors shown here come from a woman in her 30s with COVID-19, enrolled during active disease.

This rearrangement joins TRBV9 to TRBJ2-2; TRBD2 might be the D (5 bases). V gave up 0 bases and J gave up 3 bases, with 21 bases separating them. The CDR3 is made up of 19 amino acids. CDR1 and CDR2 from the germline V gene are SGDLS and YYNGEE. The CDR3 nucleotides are TGTGCCAGCAGCGTAGGTACTTTGATGGGGTGGCGGGACACCGGGGAGCTGTTTTTT. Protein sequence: CASSVGTLMGWRDTGELFF.

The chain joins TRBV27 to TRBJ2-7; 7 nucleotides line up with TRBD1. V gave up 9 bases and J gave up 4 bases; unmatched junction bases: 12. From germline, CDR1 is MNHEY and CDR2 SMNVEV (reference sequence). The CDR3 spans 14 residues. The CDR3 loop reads CASGWRQGQYEQYF. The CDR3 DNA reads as TGTGCCAGTGGGTGGCGACAGGGTCAATACGAGCAGTACTTC.

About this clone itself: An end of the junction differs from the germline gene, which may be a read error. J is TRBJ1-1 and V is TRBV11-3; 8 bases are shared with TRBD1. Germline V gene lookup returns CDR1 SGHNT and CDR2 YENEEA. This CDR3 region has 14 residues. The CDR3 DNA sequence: TGTGCCAGCAGCTTAGAGGCAGGGGGCACTGAAACTTTCTTT. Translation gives CASSLEAGGTETFF.

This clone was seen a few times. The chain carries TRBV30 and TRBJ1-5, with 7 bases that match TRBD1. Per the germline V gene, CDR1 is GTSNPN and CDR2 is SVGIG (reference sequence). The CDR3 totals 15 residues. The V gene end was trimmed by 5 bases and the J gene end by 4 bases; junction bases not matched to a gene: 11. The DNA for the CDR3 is TGTGCCTGGGATATCGGGACAGTGACGAATCAGCCCCAGCATTTT. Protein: CAWDIGTVTNQPQHF. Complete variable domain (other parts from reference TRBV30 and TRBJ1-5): SQTIHQWPATLVQPVGSPLSLECTVEGTSNPNLYWYRQAAGRGLQLLFYSVGIGQISSEVPQNLSASRPQDRQFILSSKKLLLSDSGFYLCAWDIGTVTNQPQHFGDGTRLSIL.

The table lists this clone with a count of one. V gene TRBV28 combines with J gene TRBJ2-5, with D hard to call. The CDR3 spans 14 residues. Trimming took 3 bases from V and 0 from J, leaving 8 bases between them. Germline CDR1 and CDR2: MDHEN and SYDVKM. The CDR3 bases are TGTGCCAGCAGTTTCACCGAGGACCAAGAGACCCAGTACTTC. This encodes CASSFTEDQETQYF.

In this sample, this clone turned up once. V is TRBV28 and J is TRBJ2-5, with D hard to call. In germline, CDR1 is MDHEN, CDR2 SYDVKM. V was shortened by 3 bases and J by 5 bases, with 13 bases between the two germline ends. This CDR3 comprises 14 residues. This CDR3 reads CASSFRRRVETQYF. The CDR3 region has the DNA TGTGCCAGCAGTTTCCGGCGGCGTGTTGAGACCCAGTACTTC.

In DNA, the CDR3 is TGTGCCAGCAGCCAAGCTGAGTATTCAATCGGTGGCTACACCTTC. This codes for CASSQAEYSIGGYTF. The V call is TRBV4-2, the J call TRBJ1-2, with D uncertain. Germline V gene sequence: CDR1 LGHNA, CDR2 YNFKEQ. V was pared by 1 base and J by 7 bases, with 16 bases between. The CDR3 covers 15 residues.

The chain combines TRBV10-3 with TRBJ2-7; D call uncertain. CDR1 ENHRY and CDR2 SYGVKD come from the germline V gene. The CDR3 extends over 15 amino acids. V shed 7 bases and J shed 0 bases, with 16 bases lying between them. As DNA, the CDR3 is TGTGCCATCAAGGCGAGCTCACAGATCTCCTACGAGCAGTACTTC. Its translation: CAIKASSQISYEQYF.

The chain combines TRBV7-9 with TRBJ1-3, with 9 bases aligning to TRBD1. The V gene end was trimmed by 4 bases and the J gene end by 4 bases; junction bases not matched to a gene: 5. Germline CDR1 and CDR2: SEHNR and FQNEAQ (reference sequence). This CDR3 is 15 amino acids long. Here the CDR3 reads CASSSQGARGNTIYF. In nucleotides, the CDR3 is TGTGCCAGCAGCTCACAGGGGGCGCGAGGAAACACCATATATTTT.